These T cell receptor beta chains were read from a single sample in a study of blood T cell repertoires in COVID-19. Some clones are missing from TCRdb's copy, which holds only in-frame ones; the method was immunoSEQ multiplex PCR. The sample lists 300,000 to 400,000 clones, 85% to 90% seen once, with less than 1.5% in the top ten. Sequences were obtained from PBMCs or T cells enriched from blood (not recorded which). All receptors derive from a woman aged 18-29 years who had recovered from COVID-19. CDR3s include the opening cysteine and the closing phenylalanine or tryptophan. A D gene is named only where the DNA matches it firmly. The size field is filled for only some rows; it gives once, few, many or a size class.

abundance | d_gene | j_gene | v_gene | CDR3aa | CDR3nt
few | - | TRBJ1-1 | TRBV9 | CASSGRWTEAFF | TGTGCCAGCAGCGGCCGGTGGACTGAAGCTTTCTTT
few | - | TRBJ1-1 | TRBV18 | CASSPLSARNTEAFF | TGTGCCAGCTCACCACTTTCCGCTAGGAACACTGAAGCTTTCTTT
- | TRBD1 | TRBJ2-7 | TRBV4-2 | CASSQDAGQGTYEQYF | TGTGCCAGCAGCCAAGATGCGGGACAGGGGACCTACGAGCAGTACTTC
- | - | TRBJ1-5 | TRBV4-1 | CASSQDQVGQPQHF | TGCGCCAGCAGCCAAGACCAGGTGGGTCAGCCCCAGCATTTT
- | - | TRBJ1-1 | TRBV7-8 | CASSPAVNTEAFF | TGTGCCAGCAGCCCGGCGGTGAACACTGAAGCTTTCTTT
- | - | TRBJ2-1 | TRBV9 | CASSDAGHPSYNEQFF | TGTGCCAGCAGCGATGCAGGGCATCCTTCCTACAATGAGCAGTTCTTC
- | TRBD1 | TRBJ1-1 | TRBV10-3 | CAISWTGGNTEAFF | TGTGCCATCAGTTGGACAGGGGGGAACACTGAAGCTTTCTTT
- | TRBD1 | TRBJ2-7 | TRBV2 | CASSSPGQSSYEQYF | TGTGCCAGCAGTTCCCCGGGACAGAGTTCCTACGAGCAGTACTTC
- | - | TRBJ2-7 | TRBV27 | CASSHTVGSIYEQYF | TGTGCCAGCAGTCACACAGTGGGTTCGATTTACGAGCAGTACTTC
- | TRBD1 | TRBJ1-2 | TRBV7-6 | CASSLAAGGDFNYGYTF | TGTGCCAGCAGCTTAGCGGCAGGGGGAGATTTTAACTATGGCTACACCTTC
- | TRBD1 | TRBJ2-3 | TRBV4-1 | CASKGQGTSVDTQYF | TGCGCCAGCAAGGGACAGGGGACAAGTGTCGATACGCAGTATTTT
- | TRBD1 | TRBJ2-5 | TRBV7-9 | CASSSNRDRQETQYF | TGTGCCAGCAGCTCTAACCGGGACAGGCAAGAGACCCAGTACTTC
- | - | TRBJ1-5 | TRBV6-5 | CASSYPGGPQHF | TGTGCCAGCAGTTACCCCGGGGGACCCCAGCATTTT
- | TRBD2 | TRBJ2-5 | TRBV7-8 | CASSSRLRLAEQETQYF | TGTGCCAGCAGCTCACGGCTACGACTAGCGGAACAAGAGACCCAGTACTTC
- | - | TRBJ1-1 | TRBV6-2/TRBV6-3 | CASSGPGLGRAFF | TGTGCCAGCAGTGGTCCAGGGTTGGGTCGAGCTTTCTTT
once | TRBD1 | TRBJ1-1 | TRBV27 | CASSLSTGGFTEAFF | TGTGCCAGCAGTTTATCGACAGGGGGCTTCACTGAAGCTTTCTTT
- | - | TRBJ2-5 | TRBV4-1 | CASRLGGRETQYF | TGCGCCAGCAGACTAGGAGGGCGCGAGACCCAGTACTTC
- | TRBD1 | TRBJ1-5 | TRBV6-5 | CASSTTGWGNQPQHF | TGTGCCAGCAGTACGACAGGGTGGGGCAATCAGCCCCAGCATTTT
- | TRBD2 | TRBJ2-5 | TRBV28 | CASKTILAGGRETQYF | TGTGCCAGCAAGACAATCTTAGCGGGGGGGAGGGAGACCCAGTACTTC
- | - | TRBJ2-2 | TRBV5-1 | CASSLTGTPNTGELFF | TGCGCCAGCAGCTTAACCGGGACACCGAACACCGGGGAGCTGTTTTTT
- | TRBD2 | TRBJ2-2 | TRBV7-2 | CASRRKQVTSVPGELFF | TGTGCCAGCAGGCGTAAGCAGGTGACTAGCGTACCCGGGGAGCTGTTTTTT
- | TRBD1 | TRBJ1-6 | TRBV5-1 | CASRHDRGNSPLHF | TGCGCCAGCAGGCACGACAGGGGTAATTCACCCCTCCACTTT
- | TRBD1 | TRBJ1-3 | TRBV6-5 | CASRDYDREGNTIYF | TGTGCCAGCAGGGATTACGACAGGGAAGGCAACACCATATATTTT
- | TRBD1 | TRBJ1-4 | TRBV7-9 | CASSLWHRGDFLGNEKLFF | TGTGCCAGCAGCTTATGGCACAGGGGCGATTTCTTGGGTAATGAAAAACTGTTTTTT
few | - | TRBJ1-1 | TRBV7-2 | CASSPSGAEAFF | TGTGCCAGCAGCCCTTCCGGGGCTGAAGCTTTCTTT
- | - | TRBJ1-2 | TRBV7-2 | CASSSDSSNYGYTF | TGTGCCAGCAGCTCGGACAGCTCTAACTATGGCTACACCTTC
- | TRBD1 | TRBJ1-5 | TRBV4-3 | CASSQDRGQNQPQHF | TGCGCCAGCAGCCAAGATAGGGGACAGAATCAGCCCCAGCATTTT
- | - | TRBJ2-1 | TRBV27 | CASSLSMGDSLFF | TGTGCCAGCAGTTTATCGATGGGAGACTCGTTGTTCTTC
- | TRBD2 | TRBJ2-3 | TRBV3-1/TRBV3-2 | CASSQKLAGRTDTQYF | TGTGCCAGCAGCCAAAAGCTAGCGGGCCGCACAGATACGCAGTATTTT
- | TRBD1 | TRBJ1-2 | TRBV9 | CASSPSTGADYGYTF | TGTGCCAGCAGCCCCTCGACAGGGGCGGACTATGGCTACACCTTC
- | TRBD1 | TRBJ1-6 | TRBV6-5 | CASRKPGQGSPPLHF | TGTGCCAGCAGAAAGCCGGGACAGGGATCCCCACCCCTCCACTTT
- | - | TRBJ1-6 | TRBV2 | CASSADSPLHF | TGTGCCAGCAGTGCTGATTCACCCCTCCACTTT
- | - | TRBJ2-1 | TRBV19 | CASSISGAQPEQFF | TGTGCCAGTAGTATCTCTGGAGCCCAACCTGAGCAGTTCTTC
- | - | TRBJ1-5 | TRBV6-5 | CASSRGPEKKQPQHF | TGTGCCAGCTCCAGGGGCCCGGAAAAGAAACAGCCCCAGCATTTT
- | TRBD1 | TRBJ1-1 | TRBV6-1 | CASSEAQGVTEAFF | TGTGCCAGCAGTGAAGCGCAGGGGGTCACTGAAGCTTTCTTT
- | TRBD1 | TRBJ1-2 | TRBV11-2 | CASSSWTGDYGYTF | TGTGCCAGCAGCTCCTGGACAGGGGACTATGGCTACACCTTC
many | - | TRBJ2-2 | TRBV18 | CASSPPFGGAIQIGELFF | TGTGCCAGCTCACCACCCTTTGGGGGGGCCATTCAGATCGGGGAGCTGTTTTTT
- | - | TRBJ2-7 | TRBV5-1 | CASSSDATSGGHEQYF | TGCGCCAGCAGCTCCGACGCGACATCCGGGGGGCACGAGCAGTACTTC
- | - | TRBJ2-7 | TRBV10-3 | CAISVRSFYEQYF | TGTGCCATCAGTGTTAGGAGCTTCTACGAGCAGTACTTC
- | - | TRBJ2-1 | TRBV2 | CASSTRFEQFF | TGTGCCAGCAGTACTAGGTTTGAGCAGTTCTTC
- | TRBD1 | TRBJ1-4 | TRBV4-3 | CASSQDWTGLEKLFF | TGCGCCAGCAGCCAAGATTGGACAGGGCTCGAAAAACTGTTTTTT
- | - | TRBJ1-5 | TRBV19 | CASSYRESNQPQHF | TGTGCCAGTAGTTACAGGGAGAGCAATCAGCCCCAGCATTTT
- | TRBD1 | TRBJ2-2 | TRBV5-4 | CASSLGPGQGNPRGTGELFF | TGTGCCAGCAGCTTAGGTCCGGGACAGGGTAACCCTAGGGGCACCGGGGAGCTGTTTTTT
- | TRBD1 | TRBJ1-1 | TRBV4-2 | CASSQAWDRNTEAFF | TGTGCCAGCAGCCAAGCGTGGGACAGAAACACTGAAGCTTTCTTT
- | - | TRBJ1-1 | TRBV28 | CASSWAENTEAFF | TGTGCCAGCAGTTGGGCCGAAAACACTGAAGCTTTCTTT
- | TRBD2 | TRBJ2-3 | TRBV5-4 | CASSSAGGLLGRQYF | TGTGCCAGCAGCTCAGCGGGGGGGCTACTGGGGAGGCAGTATTTT
- | - | TRBJ1-1 | TRBV9 | CASSATGVMNTEAFF | TGTGCCAGCAGCGCAACAGGAGTCATGAACACTGAAGCTTTCTTT
- | - | TRBJ2-7 | TRBV10-3 | CAISEDGRASSYEQYF | TGTGCCATCAGTGAGGACGGCAGGGCCTCCTCCTACGAGCAGTACTTC
- | - | TRBJ2-7 | TRBV18 | CASSPNGGTYEQYF | TGTGCCAGCTCACCAAATGGAGGGACCTACGAGCAGTACTTC
- | - | TRBJ1-2 | TRBV11-1 | CASSLDAGNHYGYTF | TGTGCCAGCAGCTTAGATGCCGGGAACCACTATGGCTACACCTTC
- | TRBD1 | TRBJ1-4 | TRBV2 | CASLDGTGVGKLFF | TGTGCCAGCCTCGACGGGACAGGGGTAGGAAAACTGTTTTTT